This entry lists 5 T cell receptor beta chains sequenced from one sample in a study of T cell responses to AZD1222 COVID-19 vaccine. The method was immunoSEQ multiplex PCR; TCRdb's version includes in-frame clones alone and lacks a portion of them. The table has tens of thousands of clones, approximately 91% seen once. The specimen comprised peripheral blood, sampled on day 0 of AZD1222 vaccination. The receptors were gathered from an adult in good health.

This chain uses TRBV7-2 with TRBJ1-1, with 8 positions matching TRBD1. The CDR3 has 15 residues. V was pared by 4 bases and J by 1 base, with 5 bases of the junction left unmatched. In germline, CDR1 is SGHTA, CDR2 FQGNSA. This CDR3 reads CASSWTGQGNTEAFF. The CDR3 bases are TGTGCCAGCAGCTGGACCGGACAGGGGAACACTGAAGCTTTCTTT.

The chain couples TRBV6-5 to TRBJ1-2; D gene ambiguous. With 0 bases removed from V and 4 bases from J, the gap between germline ends came to 12 bases. Germline CDR1 is MNHEY and CDR2 is SVGAGI. CDR3 length: 15 residues. Here the CDR3 DNA reads TGTGCCAGCAGTTACTCGATGTTGGGCGGCTATGGCTACACCTTC. It yields the protein CASSYSMLGGYGYTF.

This chain connects TRBV7-2 to TRBJ1-5; 12 bases map to TRBD1. Germline lookup yields CDR1 SGHTA and CDR2 FQGNSA. Unmatched junction bases numbered 6, after V lost 3 bases and J lost 6 bases. The CDR3 covers 16 residues. The CDR3 region has the DNA TGTGCCAGCAGCTTCCCGGGACAGGGGGCTAGTCAGCCCCAGCATTTT. It translates to CASSFPGQGASQPQHF.

There are a few counts of this clone. This chain links TRBV6-6 with TRBJ2-7, with TRBD1 matching 8 bases. From germline, CDR1 is MNHNY and CDR2 SVGAGI (reference sequence). The J segment lost 4 bases and the V segment lost 2 bases, leaving 4 bases of the junction unmatched. The CDR3 length is 14 residues. The CDR3 DNA sequence: TGTGCCAGCAGTTACGGACAGGGAGAGTACGAGCAGTACTTC. Its protein is CASSYGQGEYEQYF.

This sequence joins TRBV5-1 and TRBJ2-3, with 8 bases fitting TRBD2. The germline V gene encodes CDR1 SGHRS and CDR2 YFSETQ. The trim removed 5 bases at V and 0 bases at J, leaving 5 bases unmatched. CDR3 length: 15 residues. The CDR3 sequence: CASSSGGRSTDTQYF. The CDR3 coding sequence is TGCGCCAGCAGTTCGGGGGGGCGAAGCACAGATACGCAGTATTTT. Full variable domain (remainder filled in from reference TRBV5-1 and TRBJ2-3): KAGVTQTPRYLIKTRGQQVTLSCSPISGHRSVSWYQQTPGQGLQFLFEYFSETQRNKGNFPGRFSGRQFSNSRSEMNVSTLELGDSALYLCASSSGGRSTDTQYFGPGTRLTVL.